One sample yielded the 28 T cell receptor beta chains listed below, sequenced in a study of response to subunit inactivated influenza vaccine. TCRdb independently ran MiXCR on the RT-PCR reads; one entry per CDR3 protein. The sample includes over 150,000 distinct CDR3 sequences, about 10% of them seen just once. Material: non-naive T cells sorted from PBMCs, obtained on the day of vaccination. The receptors shown here come from a man aged 50 to 60 who received an inactivated influenza vaccine.

V is TRBV6-2 or TRBV6-3 and J is TRBJ2-3; 7 bases line up with TRBD2. With 5 bases clipped from V and 2 bases from J, the junction kept 7 bases outside the gene matches. This CDR3 has 15 residues. Germline loops: CDR1 MNHEY, CDR2 SVGEGT. The CDR3 DNA is TGTGCCAGCAGTCCCAACGGGGGGTACACAGATACGCAGTATTTT. As protein: CASSPNGGYTDTQYF.

This clonotype was seen a handful of times. The chain combines TRBV7-2 with TRBJ2-1; D is perhaps TRBD1 (6 bases). The V and J ends lost 5 bases and 8 bases respectively, with 19 bases between them. In germline, CDR1 is SGHTA, CDR2 FQGNSA. The CDR3 has 15 amino acids. The CDR3 is CASSPPGVGTDEQFF. In DNA form, the CDR3 reads TGTGCCAGCAGCCCTCCAGGGGTGGGTACAGATGAGCAGTTCTTC.

V gene TRBV11-2 combines with J gene TRBJ2-3; TRBD2 aligns across 8 bases. The germline V gene has CDR1 SGHAT and CDR2 FQNNGV. V dropped 1 base and J dropped 7; count of bases not matched to a gene: 7. This CDR3 has 15 residues. This CDR3 is CASSLGRGGPHTQYF. The CDR3 DNA follows: TGTGCCAGCAGCTTAGGTCGCGGGGGGCCACATACGCAGTATTTT.

CDR3 in DNA: TGTGCCAGCTCCCCTAGCGGGGGGGATTCTAGCACAGATACGCAGTATTTT. Amino acid sequence: CASSPSGGDSSTDTQYF. The V and J genes are TRBV18 and TRBJ2-3; 12 bases agree with TRBD2. CDR3 length: 17 residues. Germline V gives CDR1 KGHSH, CDR2 LQKENI. The V segment lost 6 bases and the J segment 0 bases; nucleotides outside the gene matches: 7.

This clonotype came up a few times. The chain combines TRBV18 with TRBJ1-1; D is undetermined. This CDR3 has 14 residues. Germline V gene lookup returns CDR1 KGHSH and CDR2 LQKENI. V was cut by 2 bases and J by 1 base, with 8 bases left in between. The CDR3 DNA reads as TGTGCCAGCTCACCAGCCCCAAGGAACACTGAAGCTTTCTTT. This codes for CASSPAPRNTEAFF.

This clonotype was seen repeatedly, ten times or more. This chain uses TRBV12-3 or TRBV12-4 with TRBJ1-1; D remains ambiguous. Trimming removed 5 bases from V and 6 bases from J, with 16 bases in between. This CDR3 region has 14 residues. The chain's CDR3 is CASSNSFAGPEAFF. The CDR3 region has the DNA TGTGCCAGCAGTAATAGCTTCGCCGGTCCTGAAGCTTTCTTT.

The chain recombines TRBV18 with TRBJ1-1, with D unclear. The CDR3 has 13 amino acids. The germline V and J ends were trimmed by 2 bases and 1 base, with 5 bases remaining between them. Germline values: CDR1 KGHSH, CDR2 LQKENI. DNA for the CDR3: TGTGCCAGCTCACCAATGGGGAACACTGAAGCTTTCTTT. Protein: CASSPMGNTEAFF. The whole variable domain, filled in from reference TRBV18 and TRBJ1-1, reads NAGVMQNPRHLVRRRGQEARLRCSPMKGHSHVYWYRQLPEEGLKFMVYLQKENIIDESGMPKERFSAEFPKEGPSILRIQQVVRGDSAAYFCASSPMGNTEAFFGQGTRLTVV.

This clonotype was detected ten times or more. The V and J genes are TRBV3-1 and TRBJ1-3; D not certain. V lost 1 base and J 7 bases, leaving 5 bases between the germline ends. This CDR3 contains 12 residues. Germline V gives CDR1 LGHDT, CDR2 YNNKEL (reference sequence). Written as DNA, the CDR3 is TGTGCCAGCAGCCAAGTCGCCAACACCATATATTTT. Its protein product is CASSQVANTIYF.

This clonotype was seen at least ten times. The chain recombines TRBV29-1 with TRBJ1-1; no firm D call. Per germline, CDR1 SQVTM and CDR2 ANQGSEA. The CDR3 is 13 residues long. V lost 5 bases and J 1 base, leaving 11 bases between the germline ends. The CDR3: CSVQKTRNTEAFF. In nucleotides, the CDR3 is TGCAGCGTTCAGAAGACCAGGAACACTGAAGCTTTCTTT.

The rearrangement links TRBV4-3 to TRBJ2-4; D is perhaps TRBD2 (6 bases). Germline-derived CDR1 and CDR2 are LGHNA and YSLEER. CDR3 length: 16 residues. Trimming took 3 bases from V and 0 from J, leaving 12 bases between them. The chain's CDR3 is CASSHTSNLAKNIQYF. The CDR3, as DNA: TGCGCCAGCAGCCATACTAGCAACCTAGCCAAAAACATTCAGTACTTC.

On this clonotype itself: A much bigger clone sits one base away, suggesting this may be a read error. This chain joins TRBV15 and TRBJ1-5, with D uncertain. Germline V CDR1 and CDR2: LNHNV, YYDKDF (reference sequence). The CDR3 extends over 14 amino acids. The CDR3 here is CATSRGGSTQPQHF. The CDR3 DNA reads as TGTGCCACCAGCAGAGGGGGTAGCACTCAGCCCCAGCATTTT.

This sequence joins TRBV28 and TRBJ2-7; 7 nucleotides match TRBD1. V dropped 4 bases and J dropped 1; count of bases not matched to a gene: 7. The CDR3 sequence is 15 residues long. CDR1 is MDHEN and CDR2 is SYDVKM in the germline V gene. The CDR3 is CASSYQDRPSYEQYF. CDR3 bases: TGTGCCAGCAGTTATCAGGACAGGCCATCCTACGAGCAGTACTTC.

This clonotype has more than one count but fewer than ten. An end of the junction differs from the germline gene, which may be a read error. The V gene is TRBV6-2 or TRBV6-3, the J gene TRBJ2-2; TRBD2 matches at 7 bases. The CDR3 loop spans 16 amino acids. The germline V gene encodes CDR1 MNHEY and CDR2 SVGEGT. As DNA, the CDR3 is TGTGCCAGCAGCCTGACCGGCGGGAGAAACAGCGGGGAGCTGTTTTTT. Translation gives CASSLTGGRNSGELFF.

This sequence joins TRBV4-1 and TRBJ2-7; TRBD1 agrees at 9 bases. The germline V gene encodes CDR1 MGHRA and CDR2 YSYEKL. This CDR3 has 15 residues. J gave up 2 bases and V 3 bases, and 5 bases lay outside the gene matches. CDR3 region: CASSQFRDRAYEQYF. In DNA form, the CDR3 reads TGCGCCAGCAGCCAGTTCCGGGACAGGGCCTACGAGCAGTACTTC.

The gene calls are TRBV27 and TRBJ1-1, with unresolved D. The length of the CDR3 is 14 residues. Germline V gives CDR1 MNHEY, CDR2 SMNVEV (reference sequence). The ends were cut back, 6 bases at V and 2 bases at J, with 13 bases in the middle. CDR3 region: CASRRERINTEAFF. CDR3 nucleotide sequence: TGTGCCAGCAGACGGGAACGTATTAACACTGAAGCTTTCTTT.

The chain couples TRBV19 to TRBJ1-2, with TRBD1 identical over 7 bases. V shed 3 bases, J shed 3 bases, and the junction held 7 bases outside the gene matches. CDR1 LNHDA and CDR2 SQIVND come from the germline V gene (reference sequence). This CDR3 comprises 15 residues. The CDR3 here is CASSMMRGTDYGYTF. In nucleotides, the CDR3 is TGTGCCAGTAGTATGATGCGAGGGACAGACTATGGCTACACCTTC.

This clonotype was found many times. The chain recombines TRBV20-1 with TRBJ2-7; D ambiguous. With 3 bases removed from V and 3 bases from J, the gap between germline ends came to 9 bases. Germline-derived CDR1 and CDR2 are DFQATT and SNEGSKA (reference sequence). The length of the CDR3 is 12 residues. The CDR3 sequence is CSASASSYEQYF. In nucleotides, the CDR3 is TGCAGTGCTAGTGCCAGTAGCTACGAGCAGTACTTC.

This chain links TRBV10-3 with TRBJ2-1; D perhaps matches TRBD2 (6 bases). Germline lookup yields CDR1 ENHRY and CDR2 SYGVKD. The CDR3 sequence is 13 residues long. Trimming left V 0 bases short and J 12 bases short, with 12 bases between. This chain's CDR3 is CAISESGGERQFF. As DNA, the CDR3 is TGTGCCATCAGTGAGTCCGGGGGAGAGCGGCAGTTCTTC.

The table lists this clonotype with a few counts. The chain couples TRBV6-1 to TRBJ2-5; a weak D match, TRBD2 (6 bases). Trimming left V 7 bases short and J 7 bases short, with 13 bases between. The CDR3 sequence is 12 residues long. Germline V lookup: CDR1 MNHNS, CDR2 SASEGT. The chain's CDR3 is CASTLEGWTQYF. CDR3 in DNA: TGTGCCAGCACCTTGGAGGGATGGACCCAGTACTTC.

In this sample, this clonotype turned up many times. The V call is TRBV12-3 or TRBV12-4, the J call TRBJ2-2, with a possible D match to TRBD2 (6 bases). This CDR3 is 14 amino acids long. V lost 6 bases to trimming and J lost 1 base, with 9 bases between them. In DNA, the CDR3 is TGTGCCAGCAGAGTCGGGGGGAACACCGGGGAGCTGTTTTTT. This translates into CASRVGGNTGELFF.

V gene TRBV19 combines with J gene TRBJ2-7; D remains unclear. The V end lost 3 bases, the J end lost 9 bases, and 15 bases lay between the germline ends. Looked up from germline, CDR1 is LNHDA and CDR2 is SQIVND (reference sequence). The CDR3 is 13 amino acids. The CDR3 region has the DNA TGTGCCAGTAGTATGGGCGGCCTACGAGGGCAGTACTTC. Translated: CASSMGGLRGQYF.

This clonotype was seen many times. The chain employs TRBV7-2 and TRBJ2-3; no clear D. V lost 3 bases to trimming and J lost 1 base, with 8 bases between them. Germline CDR1 is SGHTA and CDR2 is FQGNSA. There are 14 residues in the CDR3. CDR3 sequence reads: CASSFRQGTDTQYF. DNA of the CDR3: TGTGCCAGCAGCTTCCGGCAGGGCACAGATACGCAGTATTTT.

This clonotype came up many times. The rearrangement joins TRBV5-1 to TRBJ2-3, with D possibly matching TRBD2 (5 bases). Germline values: CDR1 SGHRS, CDR2 YFSETQ. The CDR3 loop spans 15 amino acids. The germline V and J ends were trimmed by 0 bases and 0 bases, with 8 bases remaining between them. CDR3 loop: CASSLAGKSTDTQYF. For the CDR3, the DNA is TGCGCCAGCAGCTTGGCCGGGAAAAGCACAGATACGCAGTATTTT.

This clonotype was seen a handful of times. This chain joins TRBV6-4 and TRBJ2-1; weak D call: TRBD2 (6 bases). Trimming took off 6 bases at V and 9 bases at J, with 18 bases between the two ends. The CDR3 extends over 14 amino acids. Germline CDR1 and CDR2: MRHNA and SNTAGT. CDR3 DNA sequence: TGTGCCAGCAGCAAGGAGGCCGGGGGTCTTGAGCAGTTCTTC. The encoded protein is CASSKEAGGLEQFF.

This clonotype has more than one count but fewer than ten. The chain recombines TRBV7-8 with TRBJ2-2; weak D call: TRBD2 (5 bases). There are 15 residues in the CDR3. Germline-derived CDR1 and CDR2 are SGHVS and FQNEAQ. The V and J ends lost 1 base and 2 bases respectively, with 8 bases between them. In DNA form, the CDR3 reads TGTGCCAGCAGCTTAGGAGCGGTAAACACCGGGGAGCTGTTTTTT. Its translation is CASSLGAVNTGELFF.

Note on this clonotype: One junction end does not reproduce the germline sequence, and a read error may be involved. The V gene is TRBV27, the J gene TRBJ1-2; possible D gene TRBD1, 5 bases. The CDR3 has 13 amino acids. Germline-derived CDR1 and CDR2 are MNHEY and SMNVEV (reference sequence). The CDR3 loop reads CTSSSQGYYGYTF. DNA of the CDR3: TGTACCAGCAGTTCGCAGGGTTACTATGGCTACACCTTC.

The rearrangement joins TRBV15 to TRBJ1-5; D possibly corresponds to TRBD1 (5 bases). CDR1 LNHNV and CDR2 YYDKDF come from the germline V gene (reference sequence). CDR3 length equals 14 residues. Between the trimmed V and J ends, which lost 8 bases and 0 bases, there was a span of 11 bases. The CDR3 DNA reads as TGTGCCACCGCCGGGACGGATAGCAATCAGCCCCAGCATTTT. Residues: CATAGTDSNQPQHF.

Notes on this clonotype: This could be a read error, since a much larger clone is one nucleotide away. The V and J genes are TRBV29-1 and TRBJ2-4, with TRBD2 identical over 8 bases. Germline CDR1 SQVTM, CDR2 ANQGSEA. The V gene end was trimmed by 4 bases and the J gene end by 9 bases; junction bases not matched to a gene: 11. This CDR3 is built from 14 residues. The DNA for the CDR3 is TGCAGCGTTGGTAGCGGGATTGGCCAGAGCATTCAGTACTTC. Translating it yields CSVGSGIGQSIQYF.